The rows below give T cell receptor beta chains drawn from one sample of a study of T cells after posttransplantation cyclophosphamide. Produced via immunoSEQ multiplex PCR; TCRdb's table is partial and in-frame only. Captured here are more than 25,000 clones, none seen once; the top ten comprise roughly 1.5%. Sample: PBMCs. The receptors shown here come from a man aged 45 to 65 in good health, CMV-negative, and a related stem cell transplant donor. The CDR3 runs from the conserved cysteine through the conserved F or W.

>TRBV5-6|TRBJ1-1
CASSLVTAYTEAFF
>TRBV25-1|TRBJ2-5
CASSLGPGEQYF
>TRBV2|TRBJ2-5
CASSLTAGEGGTQYF
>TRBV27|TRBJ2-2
CASSLGSTGELFF
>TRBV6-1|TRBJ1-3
CASSEAEGEGGNTIYF
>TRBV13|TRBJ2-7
CASSLGPTGTYEQYF
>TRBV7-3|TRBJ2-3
CASSLRRADTQYF
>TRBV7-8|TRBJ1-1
CASSQEGGAFF
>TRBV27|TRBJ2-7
CASNKQGYYEQYF
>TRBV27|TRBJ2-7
CASSLGGGSPYEQYF
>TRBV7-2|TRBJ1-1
CASSLSGVNTEAFF
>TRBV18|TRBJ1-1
CASSKGQGAWNTEAFF
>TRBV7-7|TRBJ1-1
CASSLHPTGKKTEAFF
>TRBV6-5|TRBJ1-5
CASSYSLQQPQHF
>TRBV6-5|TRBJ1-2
CASRTFQGDYGYTF
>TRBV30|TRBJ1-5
CAWTGGGNQPQHF
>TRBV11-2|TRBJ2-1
CASSEKVLLAGRDEQFF
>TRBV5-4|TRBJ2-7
CASSRTSSYEQYF
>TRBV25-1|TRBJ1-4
CASSDDRGTNEKLFF
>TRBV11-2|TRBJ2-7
CASSTYRGGGYEQYF
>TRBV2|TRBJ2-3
CASRLQGFTDTQYF
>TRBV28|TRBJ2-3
CASSGGRPDTQYF
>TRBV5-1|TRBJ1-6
CASQWSGTPGSPLHF
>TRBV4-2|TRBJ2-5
CASSQVQGRQETQYF
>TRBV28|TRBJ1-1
CASSLSGGEQTEAFF
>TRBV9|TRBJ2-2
CASSPQGQGATGELFF
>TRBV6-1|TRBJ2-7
CASSVRGSSYKQYF
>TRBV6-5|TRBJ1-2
CASSKQGNYGYTF
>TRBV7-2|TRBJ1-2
CASSSPGAGSGGYTF
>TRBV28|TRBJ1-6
CASRIGAGYNSPLHF
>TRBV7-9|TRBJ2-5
CASSPGLAGGGETQYF
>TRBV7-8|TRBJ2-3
CASSHLRTDTQYF
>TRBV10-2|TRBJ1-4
CASTGATNEKLFF
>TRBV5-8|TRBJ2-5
CASSFGSQETQYF
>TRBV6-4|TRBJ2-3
CASSIGAFTDTQYF
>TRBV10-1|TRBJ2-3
CASSSGRSTDTQYF
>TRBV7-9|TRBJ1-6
CASSLGGVNSPLHF
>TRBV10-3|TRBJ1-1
CAIRESGQNTEAFF
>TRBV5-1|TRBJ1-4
CASSSARGGNEKLFF
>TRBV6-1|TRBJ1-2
CASSDFDSGGYTF
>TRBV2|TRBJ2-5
CASGRLAGEGETQYF
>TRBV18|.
CASSPRLAHEQYF
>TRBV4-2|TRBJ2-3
CASSQPVGRTGSDTQYF
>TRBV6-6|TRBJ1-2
CASSPADRPYGYTF
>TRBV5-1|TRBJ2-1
CASSLTSGSFNEQFF
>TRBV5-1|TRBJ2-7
CASSLDYRGDEQYF
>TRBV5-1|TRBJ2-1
CASSLDGGLYNEQFF
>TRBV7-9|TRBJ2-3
CASSLGSGGAFGTDTQYF
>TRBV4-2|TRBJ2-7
CASSPSETRRYEQYF
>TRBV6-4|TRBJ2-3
CASSDTSGVTDTQYF
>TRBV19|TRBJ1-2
CARGATLDGYTF